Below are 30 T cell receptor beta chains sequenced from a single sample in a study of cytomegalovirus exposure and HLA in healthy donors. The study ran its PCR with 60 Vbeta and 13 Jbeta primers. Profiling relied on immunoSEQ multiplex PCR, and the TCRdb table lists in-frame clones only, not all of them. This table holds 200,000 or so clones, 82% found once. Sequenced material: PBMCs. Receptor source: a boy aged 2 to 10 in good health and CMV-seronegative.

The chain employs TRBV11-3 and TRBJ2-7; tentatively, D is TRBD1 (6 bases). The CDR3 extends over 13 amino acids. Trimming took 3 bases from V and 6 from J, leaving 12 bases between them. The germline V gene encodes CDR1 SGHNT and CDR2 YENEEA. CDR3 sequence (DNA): TGTGCCAGCAGCTTCAGGGGAATGGGCGAGCAGTACTTC. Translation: CASSFRGMGEQYF. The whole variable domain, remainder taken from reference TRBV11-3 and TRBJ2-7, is EAGVVQSPRYKIIEKKQPVAFWCNPISGHNTLYWYLQNLGQGPELLIRYENEEAVDDSQLPKDRFSAERLKGVDSTLKIQPAELGDSAVYLCASSFRGMGEQYFGPGTRLTVT.

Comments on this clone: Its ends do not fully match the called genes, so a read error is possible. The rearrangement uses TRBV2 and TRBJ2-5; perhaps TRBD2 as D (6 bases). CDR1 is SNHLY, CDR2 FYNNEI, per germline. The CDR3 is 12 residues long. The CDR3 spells CASRSGSSGSNF. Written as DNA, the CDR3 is TGTGCCAGCAGGTCCGGGAGTAGCGGCTCGAACTTC.

CDR3 sequence (DNA): TGTGCCACCAGCAGCACCGGGACAGAGCTTGAAGCTTTCTTT. It translates to CATSSTGTELEAFF. The chain uses TRBV15 and TRBJ1-1; the match to TRBD1 covers 7 bases. Germline V CDR1 and CDR2: LNHNV, YYDKDF (reference sequence). V lost 3 bases, J lost 7 bases, and 8 bases stayed unmatched. The CDR3 sequence is 14 residues long. The variable domain in full, completed from reference TRBV15 and TRBJ1-1, reads DAMVIQNPRYQVTQFGKPVTLSCSQTLNHNVMYWYQQKSSQAPKLLFHYYDKDFNNEADTPDNFQSRRPNTSFCFLDIRSPGLGDTAMYLCATSSTGTELEAFFGQGTRLTVV.

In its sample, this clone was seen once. Written as DNA, the CDR3 is TGTGCCACTAAAACGGGGGTGACCCAAGAGACCCAGTACTTC. This sequence encodes CATKTGVTQETQYF. The chain couples TRBV19 to TRBJ2-5; TRBD2 is a possible D gene (6 bases). V lost 10 bases, J lost 1 base, and 16 bases lay in between. In germline, CDR1 is LNHDA, CDR2 SQIVND (reference sequence). The CDR3 loop spans 14 amino acids.

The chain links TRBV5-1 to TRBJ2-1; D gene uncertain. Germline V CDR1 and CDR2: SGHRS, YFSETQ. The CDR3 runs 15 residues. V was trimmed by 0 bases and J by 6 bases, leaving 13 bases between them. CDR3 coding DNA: TGCGCCAGCAGCTTGGGGGCTACGCTCGGCAATGAGCAGTTCTTC. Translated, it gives CASSLGATLGNEQFF.

CDR3 sequence reads: CASSQVSYNEQFF. In DNA form, the CDR3 reads TGCGCCAGCAGCCAAGTCTCTTACAATGAGCAGTTCTTC. This chain uses TRBV4-3 with TRBJ2-1, with unresolved D. The CDR3 sequence is 13 residues long. The germline CDR1 and CDR2 sequences are LGHNA and YSLEER. Trimming took 1 base from V and 4 from J, leaving 5 bases between them.

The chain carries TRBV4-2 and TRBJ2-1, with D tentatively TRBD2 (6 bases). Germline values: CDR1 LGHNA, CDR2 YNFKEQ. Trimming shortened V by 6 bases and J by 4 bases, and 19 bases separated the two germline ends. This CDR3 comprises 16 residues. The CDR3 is CASRQDTGTFYNEQFF. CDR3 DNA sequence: TGTGCCAGCAGACAGGACACCGGGACTTTTTACAATGAGCAGTTCTTC.

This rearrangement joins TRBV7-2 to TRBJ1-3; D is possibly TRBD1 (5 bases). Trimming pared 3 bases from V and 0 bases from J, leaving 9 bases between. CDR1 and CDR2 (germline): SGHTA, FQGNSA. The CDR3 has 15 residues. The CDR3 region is CASSFRGVSGNTIYF. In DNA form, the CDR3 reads TGTGCCAGCAGCTTTCGGGGGGTCTCTGGAAACACCATATATTTT.

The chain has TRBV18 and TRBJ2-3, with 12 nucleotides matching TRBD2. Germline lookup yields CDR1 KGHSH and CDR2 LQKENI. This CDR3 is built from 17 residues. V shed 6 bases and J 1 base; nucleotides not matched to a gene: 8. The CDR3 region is CASSPRLAGDGTDTQYF. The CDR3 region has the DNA TGTGCCAGCTCCCCCAGACTAGCGGGGGATGGCACAGATACGCAGTATTTT.

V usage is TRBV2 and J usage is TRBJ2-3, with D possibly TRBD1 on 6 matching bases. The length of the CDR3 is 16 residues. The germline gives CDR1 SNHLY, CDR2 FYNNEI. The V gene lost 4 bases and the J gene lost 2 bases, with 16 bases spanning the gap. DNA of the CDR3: TGTGCCAGCAGTGCAGACAGGCCTGGGCTCACAGATACGCAGTATTTT. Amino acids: CASSADRPGLTDTQYF.

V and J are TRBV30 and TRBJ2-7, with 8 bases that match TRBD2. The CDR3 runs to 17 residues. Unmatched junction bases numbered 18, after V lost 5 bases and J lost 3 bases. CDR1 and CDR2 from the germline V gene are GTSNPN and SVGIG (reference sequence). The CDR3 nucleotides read TGTGCCTGGTCCATCCTCGGGGGGGATATAACGTACTACGAGCAGTACTTC. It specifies CAWSILGGDITYYEQYF.

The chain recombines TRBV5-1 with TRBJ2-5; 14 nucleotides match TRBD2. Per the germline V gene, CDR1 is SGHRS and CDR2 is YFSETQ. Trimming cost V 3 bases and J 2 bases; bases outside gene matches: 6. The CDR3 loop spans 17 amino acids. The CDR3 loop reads CASSSGLAGAHQETQYF. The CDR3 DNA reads TGCGCCAGCAGCTCGGGACTAGCGGGGGCCCATCAAGAGACCCAGTACTTC.

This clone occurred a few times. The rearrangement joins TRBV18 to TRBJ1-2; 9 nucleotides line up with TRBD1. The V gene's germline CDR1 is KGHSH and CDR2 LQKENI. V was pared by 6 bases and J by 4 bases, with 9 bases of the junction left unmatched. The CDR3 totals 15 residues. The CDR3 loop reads CASSERTGAIYGYTF. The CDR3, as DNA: TGTGCCAGCTCGGAACGGACAGGGGCCATCTATGGCTACACCTTC.

CDR3 sequence (DNA): TGCAGTGCTATACAGGGCCATGAGCAGTTCTTC. This sequence encodes CSAIQGHEQFF. The chain employs TRBV20-1 and TRBJ2-1, with D possibly being TRBD1 (6 bases). The ends were cut back, 4 bases at V and 8 bases at J, with 9 bases in the middle. Germline V gives CDR1 DFQATT, CDR2 SNEGSKA (reference sequence). The CDR3 sequence is 11 residues long.

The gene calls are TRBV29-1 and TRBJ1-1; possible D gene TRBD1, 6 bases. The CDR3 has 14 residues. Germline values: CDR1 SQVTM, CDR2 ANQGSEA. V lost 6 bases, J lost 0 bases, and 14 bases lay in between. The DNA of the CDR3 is TGCAGCGTCAAGGCAGGGGCCATGAACACTGAAGCTTTCTTT. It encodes CSVKAGAMNTEAFF. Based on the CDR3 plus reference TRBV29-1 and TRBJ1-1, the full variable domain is SAVISQKPSRDICQRGTSLTIQCQVDSQVTMMFWYRQQPGQSLTLIATANQGSEATYESGFVIDKFPISRPNLTFSTLTVSNMSPEDSSIYLCSVKAGAMNTEAFFGQGTRLTVV.

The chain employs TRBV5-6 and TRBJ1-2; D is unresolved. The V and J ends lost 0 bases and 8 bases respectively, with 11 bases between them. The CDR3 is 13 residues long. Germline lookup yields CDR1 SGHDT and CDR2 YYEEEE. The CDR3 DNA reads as TGTGCCAGCAGCTTGGTGCAGGCGGGGGGCTACACCTTC. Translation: CASSLVQAGGYTF. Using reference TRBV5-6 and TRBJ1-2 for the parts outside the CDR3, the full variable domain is DAGVTQSPTHLIKTRGQQVTLRCSPKSGHDTVSWYQQALGQGPQFIFQYYEEEERQRGNFPDRFSGHQFPNYSSELNVNALLLGDSALYLCASSLVQAGGYTFGSGTRLTVV.

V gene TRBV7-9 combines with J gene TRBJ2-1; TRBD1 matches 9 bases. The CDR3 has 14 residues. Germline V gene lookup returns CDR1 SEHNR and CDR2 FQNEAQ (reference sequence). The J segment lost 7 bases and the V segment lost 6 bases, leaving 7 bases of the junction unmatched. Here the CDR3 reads CASRSDRGSNEQFF. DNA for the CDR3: TGTGCCAGCAGATCGGACAGGGGTTCGAATGAGCAGTTCTTC.

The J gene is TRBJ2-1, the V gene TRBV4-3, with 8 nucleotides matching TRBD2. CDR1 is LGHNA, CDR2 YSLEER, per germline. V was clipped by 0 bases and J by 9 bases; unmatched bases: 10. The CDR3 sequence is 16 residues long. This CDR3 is CASSQETTSGYGEQFF. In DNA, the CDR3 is TGCGCCAGCAGCCAAGAGACTACTAGCGGCTATGGTGAGCAGTTCTTC.

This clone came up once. The CDR3 region is CASSLSPGGGDFYNEQFF. The CDR3 DNA follows: TGTGCCAGCAGCTTAAGCCCCGGAGGGGGCGACTTCTACAATGAGCAGTTCTTC. V gene TRBV11-2 combines with J gene TRBJ2-1; possibly TRBD1 for D (7 bases). Trimming pared 2 bases from V and 3 bases from J, leaving 20 bases between. Per the germline V gene, CDR1 is SGHAT and CDR2 is FQNNGV. The CDR3 has 18 residues.

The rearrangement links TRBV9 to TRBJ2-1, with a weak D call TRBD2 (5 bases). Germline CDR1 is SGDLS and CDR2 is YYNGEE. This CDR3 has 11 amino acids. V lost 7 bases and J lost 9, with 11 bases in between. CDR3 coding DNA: TGTGCCAGCTCGCGAGGGAGTGAGCAGTTCTTC. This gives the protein CASSRGSEQFF.

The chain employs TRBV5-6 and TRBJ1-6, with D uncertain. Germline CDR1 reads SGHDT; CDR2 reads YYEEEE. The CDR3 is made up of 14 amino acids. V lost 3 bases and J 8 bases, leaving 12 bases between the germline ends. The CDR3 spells CASSSTLSDSPLHF. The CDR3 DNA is TGTGCCAGCAGCTCCACCCTCTCGGATTCACCCCTCCACTTT.

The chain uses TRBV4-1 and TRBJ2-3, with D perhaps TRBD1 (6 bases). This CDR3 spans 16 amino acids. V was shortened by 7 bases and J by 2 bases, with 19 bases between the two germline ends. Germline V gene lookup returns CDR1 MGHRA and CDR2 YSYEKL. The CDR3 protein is CASTPEGQPSTDTQYF. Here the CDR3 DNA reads TGCGCCAGCACCCCCGAGGGACAACCGTCCACAGATACGCAGTATTTT.

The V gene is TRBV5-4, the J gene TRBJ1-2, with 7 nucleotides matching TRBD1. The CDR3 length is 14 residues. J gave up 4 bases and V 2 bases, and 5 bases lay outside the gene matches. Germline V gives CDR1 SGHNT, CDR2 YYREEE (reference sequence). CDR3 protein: CASSFPGGVYGYTF. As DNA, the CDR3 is TGTGCCAGCAGCTTTCCAGGGGGTGTCTATGGCTACACCTTC. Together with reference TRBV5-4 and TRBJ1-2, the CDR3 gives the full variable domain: ETGVTQSPTHLIKTRGQQVTLRCSSQSGHNTVSWYQQALGQGPQFIFQYYREEENGRGNFPPRFSGLQFPNYSSELNVNALELDDSALYLCASSFPGGVYGYTFGSGTRLTVV.

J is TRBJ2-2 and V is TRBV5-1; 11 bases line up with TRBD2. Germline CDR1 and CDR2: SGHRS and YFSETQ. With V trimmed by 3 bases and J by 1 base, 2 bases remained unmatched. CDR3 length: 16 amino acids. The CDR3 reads CASSSLAGGNTGELFF. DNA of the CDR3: TGCGCCAGCAGCTCCCTAGCGGGGGGGAACACCGGGGAGCTGTTTTTT.

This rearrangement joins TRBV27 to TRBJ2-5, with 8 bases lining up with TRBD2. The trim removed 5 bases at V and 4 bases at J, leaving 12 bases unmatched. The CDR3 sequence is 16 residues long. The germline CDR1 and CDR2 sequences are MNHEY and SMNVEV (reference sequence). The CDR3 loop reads CASSPVRPGGAETQYF. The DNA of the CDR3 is TGTGCCAGCAGTCCCGTAAGACCGGGGGGGGCAGAGACCCAGTACTTC.

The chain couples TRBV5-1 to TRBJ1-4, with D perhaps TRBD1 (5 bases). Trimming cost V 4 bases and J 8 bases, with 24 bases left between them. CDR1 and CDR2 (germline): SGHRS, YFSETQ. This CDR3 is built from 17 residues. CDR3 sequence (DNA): TGCGCCAGCAGCCCATCCCTCGGGGCAGGACTAGGGGAAAAACTGTTTTTT. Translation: CASSPSLGAGLGEKLFF.

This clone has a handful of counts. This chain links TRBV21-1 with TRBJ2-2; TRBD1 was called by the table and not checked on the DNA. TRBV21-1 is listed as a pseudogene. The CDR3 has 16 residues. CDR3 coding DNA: TGTGCCAGCAGCAAAGGGGGGCGGCGGGACACCGGGGAGCTGTTTTTT. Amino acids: CASSKGGRRDTGELFF.

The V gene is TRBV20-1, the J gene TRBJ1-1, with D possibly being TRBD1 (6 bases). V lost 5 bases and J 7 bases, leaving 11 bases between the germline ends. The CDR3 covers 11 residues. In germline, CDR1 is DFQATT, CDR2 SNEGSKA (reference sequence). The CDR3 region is CSAPRGHEAFF. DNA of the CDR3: TGCAGTGCTCCCAGGGGACATGAAGCTTTCTTT.

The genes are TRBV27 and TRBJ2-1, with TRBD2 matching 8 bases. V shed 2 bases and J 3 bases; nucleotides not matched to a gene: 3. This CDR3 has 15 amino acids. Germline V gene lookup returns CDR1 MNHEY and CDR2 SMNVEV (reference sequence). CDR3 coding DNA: TGTGCCAGCAGTTTAGGACGGGGGGGCTACAATGAGCAGTTCTTC. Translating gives CASSLGRGGYNEQFF.

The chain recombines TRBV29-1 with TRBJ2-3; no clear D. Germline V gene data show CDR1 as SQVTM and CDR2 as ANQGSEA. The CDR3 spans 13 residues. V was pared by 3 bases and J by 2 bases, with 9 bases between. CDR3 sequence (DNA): TGCAGCGTTGATGGGCAGGCCACAGATACGCAGTATTTT. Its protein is CSVDGQATDTQYF.